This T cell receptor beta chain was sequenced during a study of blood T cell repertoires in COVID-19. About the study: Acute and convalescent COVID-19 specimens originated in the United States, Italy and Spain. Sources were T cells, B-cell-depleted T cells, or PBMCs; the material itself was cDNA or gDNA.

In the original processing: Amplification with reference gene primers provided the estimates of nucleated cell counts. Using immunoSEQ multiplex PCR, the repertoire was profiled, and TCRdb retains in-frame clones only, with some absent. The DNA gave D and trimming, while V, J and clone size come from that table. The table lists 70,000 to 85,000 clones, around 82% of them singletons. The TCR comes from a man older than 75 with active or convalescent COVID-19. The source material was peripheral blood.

For the CDR3, the DNA is TGTGCCAGCACAGGACAGGGGGCGCGTGGCTACACCTTC. Translating it yields CASTGQGARGYTF. The V and J genes are TRBV2 and TRBJ1-2, with 11 bases identical to TRBD1. The germline V gene has CDR1 SNHLY and CDR2 FYNNEI. The ends lost 7 bases at V and 7 bases at J; junction bases unmatched: 5. The CDR3 contains 13 residues.